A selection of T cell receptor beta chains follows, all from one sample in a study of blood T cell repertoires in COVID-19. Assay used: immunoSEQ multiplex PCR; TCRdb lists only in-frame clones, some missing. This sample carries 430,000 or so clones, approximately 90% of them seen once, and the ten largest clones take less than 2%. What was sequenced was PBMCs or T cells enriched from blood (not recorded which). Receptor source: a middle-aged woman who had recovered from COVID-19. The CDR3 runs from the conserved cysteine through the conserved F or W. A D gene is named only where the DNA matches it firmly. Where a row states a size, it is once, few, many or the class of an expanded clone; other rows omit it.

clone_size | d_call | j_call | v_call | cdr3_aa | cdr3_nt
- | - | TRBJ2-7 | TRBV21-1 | CASTPRREKNEQYF | TGTGCCAGCACTCCCCGGCGGGAGAAGAACGAGCAGTACTTC
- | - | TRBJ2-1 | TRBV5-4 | CASGRDSHQFGAEQFF | TGTGCCAGCGGCCGGGACTCACACCAGTTTGGGGCGGAGCAGTTCTTC
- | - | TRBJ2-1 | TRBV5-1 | CASSLVSSYNEQFF | TGCGCCAGCAGCTTGGTATCCTCCTACAATGAGCAGTTCTTC
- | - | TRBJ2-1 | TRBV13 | CASSLGQLNSYNEQFF | TGTGCCAGCAGCTTAGGACAGTTAAACTCCTACAATGAGCAGTTCTTC
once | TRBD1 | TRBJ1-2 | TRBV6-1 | CASSAYGTGLDYGYTF | TGTGCCAGCAGTGCTTATGGGACAGGACTAGACTATGGCTACACCTTC
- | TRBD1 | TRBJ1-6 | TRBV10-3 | CAISVDRFSYNSPLHF | TGTGCCATCAGTGTGGACAGGTTCTCCTATAATTCACCCCTCCACTTT
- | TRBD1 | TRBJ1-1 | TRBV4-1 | CASSQAQGVGDTEAFF | TGCGCCAGCAGCCAGGCACAGGGGGTTGGTGACACTGAAGCTTTCTTT
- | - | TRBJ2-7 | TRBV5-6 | CASSEYRVQIGSYEQYF | TGTGCCAGCAGCGAGTACAGGGTTCAAATCGGCTCCTACGAGCAGTACTTC
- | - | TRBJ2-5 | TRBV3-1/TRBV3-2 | CASSQFPGETQYF | TGTGCCAGCAGCCAATTCCCGGGGGAGACCCAGTACTTC
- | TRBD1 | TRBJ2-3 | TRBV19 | CASSMTGAQYF | TGTGCCAGTAGTATGACAGGGGCGCAGTATTTT
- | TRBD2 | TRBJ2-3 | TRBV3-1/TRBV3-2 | CASSQDWASGRSDTQYF | TGTGCCAGCAGCCAAGATTGGGCTAGCGGGAGGTCAGATACGCAGTATTTT
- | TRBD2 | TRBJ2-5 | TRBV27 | CATRRGATSGSGETQYF | TGTGCCACCCGGAGGGGCGCAACTAGCGGGAGTGGGGAGACCCAGTACTTC